This TCR beta chain derives from a study of human T cells and chemical hapten exposure. This clonotype was picked up many times. One entry per CDR3 protein, called by TCRdb with MiXCR from the RACE reads. The top ten clones hold more than 10% of a sample with tens of thousands of distinct CDR3 sequences, roughly 5% of them seen once. The V gene lost 7 bases and the J gene lost 1 base, with 13 bases spanning the gap. The CDR3 is made up of 13 amino acids. Looked up from germline, CDR1 is SQVTM and CDR2 is ANQGSEA. Noted time point: healthy volunteer bleed at 6 weeks. From whole blood left unfractionated, total RNA was extracted.

This sequence originates from a human donor in good health. Some clones in this sample may be carry-over from other donors' samples. This chain joins TRBV29-1 and TRBJ1-1, with a weak D call TRBD1 (5 bases). What was sequenced was whole blood. DNA for the CDR3: TGCAGCGGGCTCTCAGGGACGAACACTGAAGCTTTCTTT. This gives the protein CSGLSGTNTEAFF.